Listed here are 23 T cell receptor beta chains from one sample, sequenced in a study of technical replicates of blood from a few donors. The assay was immunoSEQ multiplex PCR, and TCRdb's table has in-frame clones only and misses some. The data hold 65,000 to 80,000 clones, with 95% to 98% observed a single time. Sequencing was done on a sample of T cells isolated from PBMCs. The receptors originated from a human donor in good health.

The chain carries TRBV5-1 and TRBJ1-2; 7 bases match TRBD1. The V gene end was trimmed by 4 bases and the J gene end by 6 bases; junction bases not matched to a gene: 6. Germline V gene data show CDR1 as SGHRS and CDR2 as YFSETQ. The CDR3 is made up of 13 amino acids. The CDR3 coding sequence is TGCGCCAGCAGCCGGAACAGGGGCGATGGCTACACCTTC. It codes for CASSRNRGDGYTF.

The chain is built from TRBV18 and TRBJ2-3; 13 bases line up with TRBD2. Germline CDR1 KGHSH, CDR2 LQKENI. The CDR3 extends over 15 amino acids. V was pared by 8 bases and J by 5 bases, with 7 bases of the junction left unmatched. CDR3 sequence: CASRLGLAGVDTQYF. The CDR3 region has the DNA TGTGCCAGCCGGTTAGGACTAGCGGGAGTAGATACGCAGTATTTT.

The chain recombines TRBV30 with TRBJ1-3, with unresolved D. The CDR3 contains 14 residues. V lost 4 bases to trimming and J lost 0 bases, with 10 bases between them. Looked up from germline, CDR1 is GTSNPN and CDR2 is SVGIG (reference sequence). The CDR3 is CAWKRVSSGNTIYF. The CDR3 coding sequence is TGTGCCTGGAAGAGGGTGTCCTCTGGAAACACCATATATTTT.

The J gene is TRBJ1-2, the V gene TRBV6-5; 8 nucleotides match TRBD1. Germline V gene lookup returns CDR1 MNHEY and CDR2 SVGAGI. CDR3 length equals 14 residues. V gave up 2 bases and J gave up 12 bases; unmatched junction bases: 11. The CDR3 DNA reads TGTGCCAGCAGTTACCTAGACAGGGGAAGCGGCCACACCTTC. Translated, it gives CASSYLDRGSGHTF.

A single count supports this clone. The chain recombines TRBV19 with TRBJ1-2; D ambiguous. The CDR3 consists of 16 residues. Germline V gives CDR1 LNHDA, CDR2 SQIVND (reference sequence). V lost 2 bases, J lost 4 bases, and 17 bases lay in between. The CDR3 DNA sequence: TGTGCCAGTAGTATATGGTCCTCGGGGAATACCTATGGCTACACCTTC. This codes for CASSIWSSGNTYGYTF.

The CDR3 loop is CASRLTSGSQETQYF. CDR3 DNA: TGCGCCAGCAGATTGACTAGCGGGAGCCAAGAGACCCAGTACTTC. This chain uses TRBV5-1 with TRBJ2-5; 12 bases line up with TRBD2. Germline V gives CDR1 SGHRS, CDR2 YFSETQ. This CDR3 is built from 15 residues. With V trimmed by 5 bases and J by 1 base, 3 bases remained unmatched.

This rearrangement joins TRBV6-5 to TRBJ2-7; 8 bases map to TRBD1. Germline loops: CDR1 MNHEY, CDR2 SVGAGI. This CDR3 is 14 amino acids long. J lost 3 bases, V lost 6 bases, and 7 bases had no gene match. The CDR3 spells CASRRTGLIYEQYF. Here the CDR3 DNA reads TGTGCCAGCAGAAGGACAGGGCTTATCTACGAGCAGTACTTC.

The chain combines TRBV11-2 with TRBJ1-1; maybe TRBD1 (5 bases). The V gene's germline CDR1 is SGHAT and CDR2 FQNNGV. CDR3 length equals 13 residues. V gave up 6 bases and J gave up 4 bases, with 12 bases separating them. CDR3 bases: TGTGCCAGCAGTTATCAGGGACTCACTGAAGCTTTCTTT. Translating gives CASSYQGLTEAFF.

The chain carries TRBV18 and TRBJ1-1; 9 bases map to TRBD1. The length of the CDR3 is 16 residues. V dropped 3 bases and J dropped 4; count of bases not matched to a gene: 9. The germline CDR1 and CDR2 sequences are KGHSH and LQKENI. CDR3 nucleotide sequence: TGTGCCAGCTCACCCACGGACAGGGGCCATTTCACTGAAGCTTTCTTT. It yields the protein CASSPTDRGHFTEAFF.

The CDR3, as DNA: TGCGCCAGCAGCTTAGCGGGAGACGTCTACAATGAGCAGTTCTTC. Translated, it gives CASSLAGDVYNEQFF. This chain uses TRBV5-1 with TRBJ2-1; the match to TRBD2 covers 8 bases. The CDR3 runs 15 residues. Germline values: CDR1 SGHRS, CDR2 YFSETQ. With 2 bases clipped from V and 3 bases from J, the junction kept 4 bases outside the gene matches.

The CDR3 nucleotides are TGTGCCAGCAGCCCAAGACTAGCGGGAGACCATGAGCAGTTCTTC. As protein: CASSPRLAGDHEQFF. The rearrangement uses TRBV11-3 and TRBJ2-1; 12 nucleotides match TRBD2. Trimming cost V 5 bases and J 8 bases; bases outside gene matches: 7. CDR1 and CDR2 (germline): SGHNT, YENEEA. This CDR3 comprises 15 residues.

The V call is TRBV28, the J call TRBJ2-2, with a weak D call TRBD1 (5 bases). CDR3 length: 12 residues. The germline CDR1 and CDR2 sequences are MDHEN and SYDVKM. V gave up 6 bases and J gave up 9 bases, with 11 bases separating them. The CDR3 spells CASRGAGRELFF. The CDR3, as DNA: TGTGCCAGCAGAGGGGCTGGGCGGGAGCTGTTTTTT.

The V call is TRBV21-1, the J call TRBJ2-7; the D call of TRBD2 is as the table states it, not checked on the DNA. TRBV21-1 is a recognized pseudogene. The CDR3 is made up of 14 amino acids. CDR3 DNA sequence: TGTGCCAGCAGCAAATCTCTCGACTCTTCCGAGCAGTACTTC. This sequence encodes CASSKSLDSSEQYF.

The chain joins TRBV5-1 to TRBJ1-1, with D unclear. Per germline, CDR1 SGHRS and CDR2 YFSETQ. V lost 4 bases and J 1 base, leaving 14 bases between the germline ends. There are 15 residues in the CDR3. Here the CDR3 reads CASSITTSSNTEAFF. In DNA form, the CDR3 reads TGCGCCAGCAGCATTACGACAAGTTCGAACACTGAAGCTTTCTTT.

The J gene is TRBJ1-2, the V gene TRBV20-1; TRBD1 is a possible D gene (6 bases). Germline V gives CDR1 DFQATT, CDR2 SNEGSKA (reference sequence). The CDR3 totals 11 residues. V was clipped by 5 bases and J by 8 bases, with 12 bases between them. CDR3 protein: CSAWDKSGYTF. CDR3 nucleotide sequence: TGCAGTGCTTGGGACAAATCCGGCTACACCTTC.

V and J are TRBV5-4 and TRBJ2-7, with 7 positions matching TRBD1. Germline V gene lookup returns CDR1 SGHNT and CDR2 YYREEE (reference sequence). This CDR3 is built from 15 residues. Trimming at V came to 0 bases and at J to 3 bases, leaving 6 bases not matched to a gene. In DNA form, the CDR3 reads TGTGCCAGCAGCTTGGATGGCAGGGGGATCTACGAGCAGTACTTC. Translation gives CASSLDGRGIYEQYF.

Only one count was recorded for this clone. The chain recombines TRBV19 with TRBJ2-7, with D perhaps matching TRBD2 (5 bases). Deletions cut 3 bases from V and 1 base from J, with 19 bases between. Germline loops: CDR1 LNHDA, CDR2 SQIVND (reference sequence). The CDR3 totals 17 residues. The CDR3 loop is CASSIVTLLDGSYEQYF. The CDR3 nucleotides read TGTGCCAGTAGTATCGTGACACTACTAGACGGATCCTACGAGCAGTACTTC.

The rearrangement uses TRBV27 and TRBJ2-1; 8 bases line up with TRBD2. Germline V gives CDR1 MNHEY, CDR2 SMNVEV (reference sequence). The V gene end was trimmed by 3 bases and the J gene end by 3 bases; junction bases not matched to a gene: 10. The CDR3 consists of 17 residues. The DNA for the CDR3 is TGTGCCAGCAGTTTGTCAGCGGGAGTTCTAGGCTACAATGAGCAGTTCTTC. It codes for CASSLSAGVLGYNEQFF.

The rearrangement uses TRBV5-1 and TRBJ1-1; 8 bases match TRBD1. The CDR3 is 15 amino acids. Unmatched junction bases numbered 3, after V lost 2 bases and J lost 0 bases. CDR1 is SGHRS, CDR2 YFSETQ, per germline. CDR3 in amino acids: CASSLGQGLNTEAFF. The CDR3 coding sequence is TGCGCCAGCAGCTTAGGACAGGGATTGAACACTGAAGCTTTCTTT.

V usage is TRBV11-3 and J usage is TRBJ1-2; 10 nucleotides align to TRBD1. This CDR3 is built from 15 residues. V shed 5 bases and J 8 bases; nucleotides not matched to a gene: 11. Germline CDR1 is SGHNT and CDR2 is YENEEA. The CDR3 DNA follows: TGTGCCAGCAGCATGTACCGGGACAGGGGCCTGGGCTACACCTTC. It yields the protein CASSMYRDRGLGYTF.

This sequence joins TRBV27 and TRBJ2-1, with D unresolved. CDR1 MNHEY and CDR2 SMNVEV come from the germline V gene (reference sequence). CDR3 length: 13 residues. The V gene lost 5 bases and the J gene lost 6 bases, with 11 bases spanning the gap. CDR3: CASSHDFVNEQFF. The CDR3 region has the DNA TGTGCCAGCAGTCACGACTTCGTCAATGAGCAGTTCTTC.

The chain couples TRBV13 to TRBJ2-7; 9 nucleotides line up with TRBD2. Germline V CDR1 and CDR2: PRHDT, FYEKMQ (reference sequence). The CDR3 loop spans 16 amino acids. Trimming at V came to 1 base and at J to 5 bases, leaving 9 bases not matched to a gene. Written as DNA, the CDR3 is TGTGCCAGCAGCTTAGCGCCCTTTAGCGGGAGACACGAGCAGTACTTC. This sequence encodes CASSLAPFSGRHEQYF.

Comments on this clone: Other nucleotide sequences from this sample produce the same CDR3. The chain combines TRBV27 with TRBJ2-3, with no clear D. The germline gives CDR1 MNHEY, CDR2 SMNVEV (reference sequence). V was trimmed by 3 bases and J by 5 bases, leaving 9 bases between them. The length of the CDR3 is 13 residues. The CDR3 DNA follows: TGTGCCAGCAGTTTCGAACGAGGAGATACGCAGTATTTT. Residues: CASSFERGDTQYF.